These 19 T cell receptor beta chains share one sample of origin, sequenced in a study of neurological immune-mediated disorders (dated by TCRdb to the late 2010s). Libraries were prepared through 5' RACE. This sample was sequenced with an Illumina HiSeq 2500. TCRdb itself trimmed the public reads at Q25 with fastp, ran MiXCR and retained productive beta chains. Entries are consolidated by CDR3 protein sequence, retaining the most common genes and DNA. For this sample the table gives 66,000 or so distinct CDR3 sequences, of which under 3.5% were detected only once. Together, the top ten hold roughly 3.7% of the sample. The sample was PBMCs. Source of these receptors: a man aged 35-49 years with multiple sclerosis.

Ten or more counts support this clonotype. The genes are TRBV21-1 and TRBJ2-2. TRBV21-1 is an annotated pseudogene. This CDR3 is built from 14 residues. CDR3 bases: TGTGCCAGCAGCAAAGGAAGGAACACCGGGGAGCTGTTTTTT. Protein sequence: CASSKGRNTGELFF.

This clonotype has ten or more counts. This sequence joins TRBV29-1 and TRBJ2-1; tentatively, D is TRBD2 (5 bases). V dropped 7 bases and J dropped 8 bases, with 18 bases sitting between them. The V gene's germline CDR1 is SQVTM and CDR2 ANQGSEA. The CDR3 runs to 13 residues. The CDR3 DNA sequence: TGCAGCGAGGGCAGCGGCCCTGGGGATGAGCAGTTCTTC. This encodes CSEGSGPGDEQFF.

This clonotype was seen at least ten times. This chain uses TRBV5-1 with TRBJ2-7, with 9 bases lining up with TRBD1. The V gene's germline CDR1 is SGHRS and CDR2 YFSETQ. The CDR3 is 15 residues long. V was pared by 7 bases and J by 2 bases, with 10 bases of the junction left unmatched. CDR3 bases: TGCGCCAGCGGCCTCGACAGGGGGAGTCCCTACGAGCAGTACTTC. Translated: CASGLDRGSPYEQYF.

Ten or more counts support this clonotype. The chain couples TRBV5-5 to TRBJ1-2, with D maybe TRBD1 (5 bases). Germline-derived CDR1 and CDR2 are SGHKS and YYEKEE (reference sequence). The CDR3 covers 15 residues. Trimming removed 4 bases from V and 4 bases from J, with 17 bases in between. The CDR3 here is CASSPGHSGSYGYTF. The CDR3, as DNA: TGTGCCAGCAGCCCCGGACACTCCGGAAGCTATGGCTACACCTTC.

This clonotype appeared a few times. Being one base from a much bigger clone, this may be a read error. The chain combines TRBV10-3 with TRBJ1-3, with D hard to call. Germline V gene data show CDR1 as ENHRY and CDR2 as SYGVKD. The CDR3 sequence is 12 residues long. The CDR3 DNA follows: TGTGCCATCAGTGACAGAGGAAAAACCACATATTTT. It translates to CAISDRGKTTYF.

The chain uses TRBV18 and TRBJ1-1; no firm D call. The CDR3 sequence is 14 residues long. Between the trimmed V and J ends, which lost 2 bases and 1 base, there was a span of 8 bases. The germline CDR1 and CDR2 sequences are KGHSH and LQKENI. The CDR3 spells CASSPFGQNTEAFF. The CDR3 DNA reads as TGTGCCAGCTCACCATTTGGGCAGAACACTGAAGCTTTCTTT. Complete variable domain (other parts from reference TRBV18 and TRBJ1-1): NAGVMQNPRHLVRRRGQEARLRCSPMKGHSHVYWYRQLPEEGLKFMVYLQKENIIDESGMPKERFSAEFPKEGPSILRIQQVVRGDSAAYFCASSPFGQNTEAFFGQGTRLTVV.

This clonotype was counted many times. The rearrangement uses TRBV6-5 and TRBJ2-7; perhaps TRBD1 as D (6 bases). The CDR3 is 16 amino acids. V was pared by 5 bases and J by 3 bases, with 20 bases between. The germline V gene has CDR1 MNHEY and CDR2 SVGAGI. CDR3 in DNA: TGTGCCAGCAGTGAATCGAACAGGGTTTCGAACTACGAGCAGTACTTC. Its protein product is CASSESNRVSNYEQYF.

This clonotype was counted ten times or more. The CDR3 nucleotides read TGCAGTGCTAGAGCAACGACGGGAGCTGAAGCTTTCTTT. Translation: CSARATTGAEAFF. The V and J genes are TRBV20-1 and TRBJ1-1; D call uncertain. Germline V lookup: CDR1 DFQATT, CDR2 SNEGSKA (reference sequence). The ends were cut back, 1 base at V and 6 bases at J, with 12 bases in the middle. This CDR3 has 13 amino acids.

This clonotype has more than one count but fewer than ten. Here the CDR3 reads CASSERLGRHKRSQYF. The CDR3 DNA reads as TGCGCCAGCAGTGAGCGGCTCGGCAGACACAAGAGATCCCAGTACTTC. The gene calls are TRBV10-1 and TRBJ2-5; the D is unclear. Trimming left V 2 bases short and J 9 bases short, with 22 bases between. The CDR3 spans 16 residues. Germline lookup yields CDR1 WNHNN and CDR2 SYGVQD (reference sequence).

This clonotype was counted ten times or more. The V and J genes are TRBV7-9 and TRBJ2-1, with 9 bases identical to TRBD2. The V segment lost 5 bases and the J segment 6 bases; nucleotides outside the gene matches: 23. Germline CDR1 and CDR2: SEHNR and FQNEAQ (reference sequence). CDR3 length: 20 amino acids. CDR3 sequence reads: CASSASPGTSSSIPPNEQFF. CDR3 DNA: TGTGCCAGCAGCGCCTCTCCCGGGACTAGCTCCAGTATCCCGCCCAATGAGCAGTTCTTC.

This clonotype was found many times. The chain employs TRBV10-3 and TRBJ1-5; TRBD1 matches at 8 bases. Germline loops: CDR1 ENHRY, CDR2 SYGVKD. Germline trimming cut 8 bases from V and 0 bases from J; bases unmatched to any gene: 9. This CDR3 has 16 amino acids. The CDR3 sequence: CAIAEQGEGSNQPQHF. In DNA form, the CDR3 reads TGTGCCATCGCCGAACAGGGGGAGGGTAGCAATCAGCCCCAGCATTTT.

The sample holds many counts of this clonotype. The genes are TRBV30 and TRBJ1-5, with D possibly matching TRBD1 (6 bases). The V gene's germline CDR1 is GTSNPN and CDR2 SVGIG (reference sequence). The CDR3 is 13 amino acids. Trimming shortened V by 3 bases and J by 6 bases, and 12 bases separated the two germline ends. CDR3: CAWSRGGGQPQHF. For the CDR3, the DNA is TGTGCCTGGAGCAGGGGAGGGGGTCAGCCCCAGCATTTT.

This clonotype has a count of ten or more. V gene TRBV9 combines with J gene TRBJ2-2, with D possibly TRBD1 on 5 matching bases. The V end lost 0 bases, the J end lost 4 bases, and 10 bases lay between the germline ends. The CDR3 is 15 amino acids. The germline V gene encodes CDR1 SGDLS and CDR2 YYNGEE. The CDR3 region has the DNA TGTGCCAGCAGCGTAGGGAACAGGCCCACCGGGGAGCTGTTTTTT. Translated: CASSVGNRPTGELFF.

Points on this clonotype: Germline is not matched at one junction end, which may reflect a read error. The genes are TRBV20-1 and TRBJ1-1; no clear D gene. Germline assignment: CDR1 DFQATT and CDR2 SNEGSKA (reference sequence). There are 13 residues in the CDR3. CDR3 bases: TGCAGTGCCAGAGCCGACCTGAACACTGAAGCTTTCTTT. Protein: CSARADLNTEAFF.

The chain is built from TRBV2 and TRBJ2-1; D is undetermined. Trimming took 7 bases from V and 5 from J, leaving 12 bases between them. Germline CDR1 reads SNHLY; CDR2 reads FYNNEI. The CDR3 has 13 amino acids. CDR3 protein: CASMKDANNEQFF. CDR3 in DNA: TGTGCCAGCATGAAGGACGCCAACAATGAGCAGTTCTTC.

Only a few counts were recorded for this clonotype. The rearrangement uses TRBV5-1 and TRBJ1-6; 10 nucleotides match TRBD1. The CDR3 covers 13 residues. Germline-derived CDR1 and CDR2 are SGHRS and YFSETQ. J gave up 15 bases and V 4 bases, and 7 bases lay outside the gene matches. This CDR3 reads CASSPGDRGHLHF. CDR3 coding DNA: TGCGCCAGCAGCCCGGGGGACAGGGGACACCTCCACTTT.

This clonotype appeared many times. The chain is built from TRBV7-9 and TRBJ2-1; 8 nucleotides line up with TRBD1. This CDR3 spans 12 amino acids. Losses at the gene ends were 5 bases for V and 6 bases for J; bases not matched to a gene: 0. Looked up from germline, CDR1 is SEHNR and CDR2 is FQNEAQ (reference sequence). CDR3 coding DNA: TGTGCCAGCAGCGACAGGGGCAATGAGCAGTTCTTC. It yields the protein CASSDRGNEQFF.

This clonotype was seen repeatedly, ten times or more. The V gene is TRBV12-3 or TRBV12-4, the J gene TRBJ2-7; the D gene is possibly TRBD1 (6 bases). The length of the CDR3 is 13 residues. V lost 6 bases and J lost 1, with 10 bases in between. CDR3 nucleotides: TGTGCCAGCAGCCGGACAGATTCCTACGAGCAGTACTTC. This translates into CASSRTDSYEQYF.

This clonotype has ten or more counts. The J gene is TRBJ1-6, the V gene TRBV12-3 or TRBV12-4, with no clear D. V was clipped by 6 bases and J by 13 bases, with 16 bases between them. The CDR3 is 13 amino acids. The DNA of the CDR3 is TGTGCCAGCAGGCGGACTGGGGTAGGGCCCCTCCACTTT. It is translated as CASRRTGVGPLHF.